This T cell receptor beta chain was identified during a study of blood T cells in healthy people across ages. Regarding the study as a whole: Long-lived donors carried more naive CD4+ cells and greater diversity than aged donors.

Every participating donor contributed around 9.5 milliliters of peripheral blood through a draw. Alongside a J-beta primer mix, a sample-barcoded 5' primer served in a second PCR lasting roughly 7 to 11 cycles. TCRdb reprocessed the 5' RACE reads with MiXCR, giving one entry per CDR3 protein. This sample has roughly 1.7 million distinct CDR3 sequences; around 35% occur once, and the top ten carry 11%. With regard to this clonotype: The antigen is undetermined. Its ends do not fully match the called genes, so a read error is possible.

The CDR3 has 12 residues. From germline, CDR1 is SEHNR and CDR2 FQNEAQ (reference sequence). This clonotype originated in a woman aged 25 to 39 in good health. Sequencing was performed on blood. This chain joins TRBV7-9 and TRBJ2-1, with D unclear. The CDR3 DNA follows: TGTGCCAGCAGCTTGATTAACAATGAGCGGTTCTTC. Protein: CASSLINNERFF. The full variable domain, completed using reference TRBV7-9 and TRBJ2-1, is DTGVSQNPRHKITKRGQNVTFRCDPISEHNRLYWYRQTLGQGPEFLTYFQNEAQLEKSRLLSDRFSAERPKGSFSTLEIQRTEQGDSAMYLCASSLINNERFFGPGTRLTVL.